This section outlines one T cell receptor (beta chain) sequence together with its context. Its antigen is unknown. Qualities for individual bases were not recorded, and no much larger clone is one base off. This record comes from a study of long-term antiretroviral therapy in people with HIV (dated by TCRdb to between 2021 and 2024). With regard to the full study: Collection of the earliest samples took place about a decade ahead of the 2015 WHO recommendation for immediate ART, at a time when ART was typically delayed until CD4 counts fell. Whether ART initiation and durable HIV suppression were associated with changes in peripheral blood TRB repertoire composition and diversity was tested in a retrospective serial study. The cohort contributed 150 to 200 cryopreserved PBMC samples from about 29 adults with confirmed HIV infection, collected serially over a mean of approximately six years (range 1-12). No cross-contamination during QIAcube processing was shown when test extractions of a monoclonal T-cell line were performed alongside approximately 32 polyclonal samples. About 40% of the 30 participants with HIV were female.

Looking up the germline V gene yields CDR1 SGDLS and CDR2 YYNGEE. The cysteine opens and the phenylalanine closes a CDR3 of 15 amino acids. Only CDR3 DNA remains: 45 bases, in frame from the first base. V loses 2 bases, J loses 2 bases, and the germline ends lie 12 bases apart. To be included, a participant needed at least one PBMC sample from before ART initiation plus at least two post-ART samples. Every participant with HIV received treatment in the United States of America. Cryopreserved samples of about 1-10 million PBMC were thawed and washed before DNA extraction. At the time of the earliest PBMC sample, participants with HIV were aged between roughly 20 and 55 years. PBMC samples from each participant spanned 1-4 timepoints before ART initiation and 2-8 timepoints after ART initiation, with a median of 7 samples. For every participant, serial HIV viral load, CD4+ T-cell count, ART history and demographic data were obtained. Genomic DNA was extracted from unsorted PBMC with a Qiagen kit on a QIAcube, processed in batches of 12 samples.

The paper's findings and limits, for the study overall: The samples span the years 2004 to 2017, and the ART regimens used at that time may not be as effective as current regimens. Because cell numbers in pre-ART samples were limited, unsorted PBMC were profiled instead of sorted CD4+ and CD8+ T cells. No data were available on ART adherence, viral resistance or therapy changes, limiting inferences about post-ART repertoire changes. Narrower CDR3 length ranges were observed in HIV repertoires than in controls, and an antigen-experienced repertoire with only a slight naive shift after ART was suggested by the network structure. Since PBMC availability was limited, sequencing covered only the TCR beta chain, with no alpha chain pairing. Starting ART was linked to a significant rise in TRB diversity, yet even with long-term ART the diversity remained significantly lower than in transplant donor controls. At every time point, the repertoire was dominated by expanded TRB clones first identified before ART initiation, although this dominance fluctuated and, in many PLHIV, declined after ART.

The immunoSEQ hsTCRB v3.0 assay was used at survey level resolution to sequence the TRB variable region. The target sequencing depth for TRB was roughly 40,000-50,000 T-cell genomes per sample. TRB libraries were pooled and sequenced on an Illumina MiSeq using a v3 150-cycle kit. The original pipeline was this. Repertoire analysis was run in R within a reproducible Nextflow workflow that covered QC, data transformation and analysis. LymphoSeq2, an R package for exploring AIRR-Seq data, was used to implement custom analyses. After excluding several samples that yielded fewer than 5000 total TRB sequences, under 200 HIV repertoires remained for analysis. Among the approximately 190 retained HIV repertoires, some 60 were collected before ART initiation and 129 after ART initiation. Repertoires were downsampled to 5000 TRB nucleotide sequences, with summary statistics averaged over 100 downsampling iterations. TRB sequences were retained for analysis only if CDR3 regions of at least seven amino acids were present. Diversity was assessed using a clonality score derived from Shannon entropy and using the Gini coefficient. In the repertoire networks, any two of the top 5000 CDR3 amino acid sequences were connected whenever the two sequences differed by an edit distance of one. GLIPH2 predicted antigen specificity groups and MHC restriction for TRB CDR3 amino acid sequences. To flag known CMV, EBV, HIV or tissue antigen associations, CDR3 amino acid sequences were matched against VDJdb and McPAS-TCR. Pre-ART, post-ART and control groups were compared with Wilcoxon signed-rank tests and Holm-Bonferroni correction. Drawn from immuneACCESS, this table holds only the in-frame rearrangements with V and J called that TCRdb kept. Clones are partly lost; checked studies trace under half to an unresolved V gene and leave the rest unexplained. That table is the source of V, J and clone size, and D and trimming were worked out from the DNA. This sample lists approximately 30,000 clones; approximately 86% were detected once. The top ten clonotypes cover 4.8% of the sample.

The V and J genes are TRBV9 and TRBJ2-3, and TRBD2 may be the D gene, going by 7 matching bases. The material sequenced was unsorted PBMCs, taken 0.8 years after starting antiretroviral therapy. The sequence came from a woman in her twenties or thirties with HIV. The nucleotide sequence reads TGTGCCAGCAGCGTCCGCGGGGGCGCCACAGATACGCAGTATTTT. Translated, this is CASSVRGGATDTQYF.